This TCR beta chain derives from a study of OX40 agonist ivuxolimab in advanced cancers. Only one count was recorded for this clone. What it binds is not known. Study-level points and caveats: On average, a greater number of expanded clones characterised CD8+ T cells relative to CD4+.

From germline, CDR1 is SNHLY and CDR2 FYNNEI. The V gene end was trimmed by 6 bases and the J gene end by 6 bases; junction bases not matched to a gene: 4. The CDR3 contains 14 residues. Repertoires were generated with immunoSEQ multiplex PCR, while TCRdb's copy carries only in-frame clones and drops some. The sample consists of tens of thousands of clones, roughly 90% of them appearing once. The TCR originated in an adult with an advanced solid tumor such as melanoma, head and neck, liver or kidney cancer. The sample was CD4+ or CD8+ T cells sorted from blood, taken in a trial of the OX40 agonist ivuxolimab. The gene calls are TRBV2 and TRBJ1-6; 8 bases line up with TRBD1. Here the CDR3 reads CASSGQGSNSPLHF. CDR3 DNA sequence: TGTGCCAGCAGCGGACAGGGTAGTAATTCACCCCTCCACTTT.